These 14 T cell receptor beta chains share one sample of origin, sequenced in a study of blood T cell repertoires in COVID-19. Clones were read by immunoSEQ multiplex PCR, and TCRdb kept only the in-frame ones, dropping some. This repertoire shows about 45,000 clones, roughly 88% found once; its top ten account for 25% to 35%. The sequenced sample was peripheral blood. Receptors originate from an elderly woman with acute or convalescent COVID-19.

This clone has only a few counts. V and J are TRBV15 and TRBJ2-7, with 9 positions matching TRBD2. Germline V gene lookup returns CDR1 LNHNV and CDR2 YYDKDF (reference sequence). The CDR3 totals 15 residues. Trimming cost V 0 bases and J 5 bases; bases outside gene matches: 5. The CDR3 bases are TGTGCCACCAGCAGAGAATTAGCGGGAGTTAACGAGCAGTACTTC. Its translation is CATSRELAGVNEQYF. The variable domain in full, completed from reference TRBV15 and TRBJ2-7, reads DAMVIQNPRYQVTQFGKPVTLSCSQTLNHNVMYWYQQKSSQAPKLLFHYYDKDFNNEADTPDNFQSRRPNTSFCFLDIRSPGLGDTAMYLCATSRELAGVNEQYFGPGTRLTVT.

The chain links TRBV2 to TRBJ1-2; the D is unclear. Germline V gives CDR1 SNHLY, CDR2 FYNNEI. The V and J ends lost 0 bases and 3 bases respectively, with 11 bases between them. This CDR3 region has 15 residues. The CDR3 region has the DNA TGTGCCAGCAGTGAAGCGCTCAGGATACACTATGGCTACACCTTC. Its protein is CASSEALRIHYGYTF.

The CDR3 DNA reads TGTGCCAGCAGTTCCGGGTCCTACGAGCAGTACTTC. It codes for CASSSGSYEQYF. This sequence joins TRBV6-6 and TRBJ2-7; D not certain. Germline values: CDR1 MNHNY, CDR2 SVGAGI (reference sequence). This CDR3 has 12 amino acids. Trimming removed 4 bases at V and 1 base at J, with 5 bases between.

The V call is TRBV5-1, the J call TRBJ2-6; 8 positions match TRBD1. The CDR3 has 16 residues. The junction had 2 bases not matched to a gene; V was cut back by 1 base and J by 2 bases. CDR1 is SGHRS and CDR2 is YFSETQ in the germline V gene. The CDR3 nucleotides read TGCGCCAGCAGCTTGACCAGGGGGCCTGGGGCCAACGTCCTGACTTTC. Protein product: CASSLTRGPGANVLTF.

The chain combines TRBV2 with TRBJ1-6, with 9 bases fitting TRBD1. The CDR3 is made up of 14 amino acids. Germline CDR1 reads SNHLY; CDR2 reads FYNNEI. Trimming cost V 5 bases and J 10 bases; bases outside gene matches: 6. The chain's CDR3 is CASSWDREGSPLHF. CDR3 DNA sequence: TGTGCCAGCAGTTGGGACAGGGAGGGCTCACCCCTCCACTTT.

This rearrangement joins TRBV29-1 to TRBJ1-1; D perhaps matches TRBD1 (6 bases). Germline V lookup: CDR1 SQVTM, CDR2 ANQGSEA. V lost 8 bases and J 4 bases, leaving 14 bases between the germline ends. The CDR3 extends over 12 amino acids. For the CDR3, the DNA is TGCAGCTCCCGAGGGGGGGGCACTGAAGCTTTCTTT. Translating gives CSSRGGGTEAFF.

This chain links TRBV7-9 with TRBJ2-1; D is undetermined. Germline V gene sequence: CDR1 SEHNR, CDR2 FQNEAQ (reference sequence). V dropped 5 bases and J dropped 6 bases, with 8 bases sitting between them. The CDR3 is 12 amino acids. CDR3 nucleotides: TGTGCCAGCAGCCTTTACAGCAATGAGCAGTTCTTC. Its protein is CASSLYSNEQFF.

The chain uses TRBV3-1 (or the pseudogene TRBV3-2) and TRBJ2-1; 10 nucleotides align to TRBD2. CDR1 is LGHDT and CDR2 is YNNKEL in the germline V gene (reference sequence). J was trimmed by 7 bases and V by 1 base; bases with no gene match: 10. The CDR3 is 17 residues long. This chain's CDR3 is CASSQGLPSGSGNEQFF. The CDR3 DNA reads TGTGCCAGCAGCCAAGGACTACCTAGCGGGAGTGGGAATGAGCAGTTCTTC.

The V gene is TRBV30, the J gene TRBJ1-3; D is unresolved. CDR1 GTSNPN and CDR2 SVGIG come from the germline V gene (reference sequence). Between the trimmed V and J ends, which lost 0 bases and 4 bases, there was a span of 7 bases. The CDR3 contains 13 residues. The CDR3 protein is CAWSVQTGNTIYF. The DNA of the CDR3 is TGTGCCTGGAGTGTACAGACAGGAAACACCATATATTTT.

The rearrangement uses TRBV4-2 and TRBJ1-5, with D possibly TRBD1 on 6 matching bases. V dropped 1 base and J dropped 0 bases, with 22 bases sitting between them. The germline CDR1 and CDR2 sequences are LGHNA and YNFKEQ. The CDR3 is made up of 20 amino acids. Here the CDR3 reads CASSQVTVGQSKYSNQPQHF. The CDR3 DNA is TGTGCCAGCAGCCAAGTAACCGTTGGACAGTCAAAGTATAGCAATCAGCCCCAGCATTTT.

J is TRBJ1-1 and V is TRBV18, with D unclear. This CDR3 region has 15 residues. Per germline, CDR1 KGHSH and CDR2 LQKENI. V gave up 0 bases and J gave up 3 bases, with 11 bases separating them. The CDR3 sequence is CASSPPRGYDTEAFF. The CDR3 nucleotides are TGTGCCAGCTCACCACCTCGCGGGTACGACACTGAAGCTTTCTTT.

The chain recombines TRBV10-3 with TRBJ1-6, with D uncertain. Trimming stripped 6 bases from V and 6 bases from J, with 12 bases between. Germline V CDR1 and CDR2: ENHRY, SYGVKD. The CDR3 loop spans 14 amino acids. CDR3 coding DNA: TGTGCCATCAGCCCGGACTGGGGTAATTCACCCCTCCACTTT. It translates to CAISPDWGNSPLHF.

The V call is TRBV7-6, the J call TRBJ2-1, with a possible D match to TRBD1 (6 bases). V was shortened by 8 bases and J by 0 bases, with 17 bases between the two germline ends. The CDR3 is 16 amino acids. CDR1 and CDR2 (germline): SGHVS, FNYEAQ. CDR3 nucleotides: TGTGCCAGCGTACCTGAGGGGGACCACTCCTACAATGAGCAGTTCTTC. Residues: CASVPEGDHSYNEQFF.

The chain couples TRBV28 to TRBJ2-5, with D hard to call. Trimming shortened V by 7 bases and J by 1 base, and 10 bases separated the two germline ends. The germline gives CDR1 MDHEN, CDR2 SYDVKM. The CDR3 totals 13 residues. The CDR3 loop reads CASTRFSQETQYF. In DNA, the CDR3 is TGTGCCAGCACCCGCTTCAGCCAAGAGACCCAGTACTTC.